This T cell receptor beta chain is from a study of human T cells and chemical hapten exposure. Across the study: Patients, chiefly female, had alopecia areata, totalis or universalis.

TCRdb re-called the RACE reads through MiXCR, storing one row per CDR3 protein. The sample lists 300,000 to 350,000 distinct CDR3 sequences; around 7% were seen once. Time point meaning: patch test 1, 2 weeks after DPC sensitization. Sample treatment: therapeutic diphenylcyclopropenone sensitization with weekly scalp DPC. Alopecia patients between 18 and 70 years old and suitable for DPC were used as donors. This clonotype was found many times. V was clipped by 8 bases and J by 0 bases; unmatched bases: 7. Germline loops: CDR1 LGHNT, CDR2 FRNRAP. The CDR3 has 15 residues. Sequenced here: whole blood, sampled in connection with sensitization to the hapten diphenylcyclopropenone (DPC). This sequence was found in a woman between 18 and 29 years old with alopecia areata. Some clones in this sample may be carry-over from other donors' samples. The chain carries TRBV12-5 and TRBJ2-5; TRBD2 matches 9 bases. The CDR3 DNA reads TGTGCTAGTCAGCTGACTAGCGGTTACCAAGAGACCCAGTACTTC. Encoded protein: CASQLTSGYQETQYF.